The 2 T cell receptor beta chains presented below share a single source sample, sequenced in a study of tumor-infiltrating lymphocytes in primary liver carcinoma (dated by TCRdb to the late 2010s). The listed sequencing device is Illumina HiSeq 2500. A constant-region primer and ProtoScript II reverse transcriptase were used to reverse-transcribe TCRbeta-specific cDNA from 500 ng total RNA. Construction of the TCRbeta libraries relied on three nested rounds of multiplex PCR, following a slightly modified ARM-PCR procedure. Multiplex TRBV1-TRBV30 forward primers and a Cbeta reverse primer were used in the first two PCR rounds, each of which was run for around 10 cycles. TCRdb reanalyzed the raw reads on its own, using fastp at Q25 for trimming and MiXCR for clone calling, and kept in-frame beta chains. Merged by CDR3 protein, the rows form single entries marked with the most common genes and DNA. The sample table holds 300,000 to 350,000 distinct CDR3 sequences, of which almost 65% were seen once. Jointly, the top ten make up under 8.5% of the sample.

Blood RNA was extracted from unsorted whole blood using TRIzol reagent, and germline DNA was obtained with the DNeasy Blood & Tissue kit. The material sequenced was peripheral blood. The receptor set was obtained from a man aged 40-49 years with primary liver carcinoma and hepatitis B virus infection.

V usage is TRBV11-2 and J usage is TRBJ2-2; the D is unclear. Trimming removed 6 bases at V and 6 bases at J, with 17 bases between. The CDR3 is 15 residues long. Germline V CDR1 and CDR2: SGHAT, FQNNGV. CDR3 protein: CASSKTEANPGELFF. CDR3 in DNA: TGTGCCAGCAGTAAAACCGAGGCAAACCCCGGGGAGCTGTTTTTT. The full variable domain, in which reference TRBV11-2 and TRBJ2-2 provide the parts outside the CDR3, is EAGVAQSPRYKIIEKRQSVAFWCNPISGHATLYWYQQILGQGPKLLIQFQNNGVVDDSQLPKDRFSAERLKGVDSTLKIQPAKLEDSAVYLCASSKTEANPGELFFGEGSRLTVL.

This chain connects TRBV7-9 to TRBJ2-1, with 11 bases fitting TRBD1. The germline V gene has CDR1 SEHNR and CDR2 FQNEAQ (reference sequence). The CDR3 sequence is 16 residues long. The ends lost 6 bases at V and 9 bases at J; junction bases unmatched: 13. In nucleotides, the CDR3 is TGTGCCAGCAGAGGGCGCGGGACAGGGGGTTCGGCTGAGCAGTTCTTC. It encodes CASRGRGTGGSAEQFF.